A selection of T cell receptor beta chains follows, all from one sample in a study of blood T cell repertoires in COVID-19. Libraries were prepared by immunoSEQ multiplex PCR; TCRdb keeps only in-frame clonotypes and omits some of them. The sample records 90,000 to 150,000 clones, more than 60% being singletons. Sequenced: peripheral blood. Receptor source: a man aged 70-80 years with acute or convalescent COVID-19. Both conserved end residues are part of each CDR3. The order of the fields is J gene, D gene, clone size, V gene, CDR3 DNA, CDR3 protein. D genes are given only for firm matches. Clone size is shown for a subset of rows, as once, few, many or a class of expanded clone.

J: TRBJ1-2; D: NA; size: once; V: TRBV7-9; DNA: TGTGCCAGCAGCTTAGGTATCCCCAGGGGTTCCCTGGGCTACACCTTC; CDR3: CASSLGIPRGSLGYTF
J: TRBJ2-6; D: NA; size: NA; V: TRBV28; DNA: TGTGCCAGCACGGGACTTACCTTCGTCTCTGGGGCCAACGTCCTGACTTTC; CDR3: CASTGLTFVSGANVLTF
J: TRBJ1-2; D: TRBD1; size: NA; V: TRBV5-4; DNA: TGTGCCAGCAGCACGGGACAGAAGGCTAGTTATGGGTATGGCTACACCTTC; CDR3: CASSTGQKASYGYGYTF
J: TRBJ2-3; D: TRBD1; size: NA; V: TRBV9; DNA: TGTGCCAGCAGCGCCGGGACAGGGGCCACAGATACGCAGTATTTT; CDR3: CASSAGTGATDTQYF
J: TRBJ2-7; D: TRBD1; size: NA; V: TRBV11-1; DNA: TGTGCCAGCAGCTCCCTAAAGGGACAGGGGTCCTACGAGCAGTACTTC; CDR3: CASSSLKGQGSYEQYF
J: TRBJ1-5; D: TRBD1; size: few; V: TRBV9; DNA: TGTGCCAGCAGCCCACCCCCTTGGACAGGGTCTCTTAGCGATCAGCCCCAGCATTTT; CDR3: CASSPPPWTGSLSDQPQHF
J: TRBJ1-6; D: NA; size: few; V: TRBV7-2; DNA: TGTGCCAGCAGCAAGACAGCCATTTCCTCACCCCTCCACTTT; CDR3: CASSKTAISSPLHF
J: TRBJ2-7; D: NA; size: NA; V: TRBV6-5; DNA: TGTGCCAGCAGTTACCCCCCCCAGCGGACGACCTACGAGCAGTACTTC; CDR3: CASSYPPQRTTYEQYF
J: TRBJ1-1; D: NA; size: NA; V: TRBV4-3; DNA: TGCGCCAGCAGCCAAGATCCCACAGGAACGAACACTGAAGCTTTCTTT; CDR3: CASSQDPTGTNTEAFF
J: TRBJ2-1; D: TRBD1; size: NA; V: TRBV5-1; DNA: TGCGCCAGCAGCCCGGGACAGGGTTTCGATGAGCAGTTCTTC; CDR3: CASSPGQGFDEQFF
J: TRBJ1-2; D: TRBD1; size: many; V: TRBV4-1; DNA: TGCGCCAGCAGCCAAGAAGAGGGCAGGGGGCTTGGCTACACCTTC; CDR3: CASSQEEGRGLGYTF
J: TRBJ2-1; D: NA; size: NA; V: TRBV27; DNA: TGTGCCAGCAGCCATCCGACATACCCCCCGCCCTACAATGAGCAGTTCTTC; CDR3: CASSHPTYPPPYNEQFF
J: TRBJ1-3; D: TRBD1; size: once; V: TRBV5-5; DNA: TGTGCCAGCAGCTTGTGGACAGGGTCTGCTGGAAACACCATATATTTT; CDR3: CASSLWTGSAGNTIYF
J: TRBJ2-7; D: TRBD2; size: few; V: TRBV2; DNA: TGTGCCAGCAGTGAGAAACGACTAGCGAACGAGCAGTACTTC; CDR3: CASSEKRLANEQYF
J: TRBJ1-5; D: NA; size: few; V: TRBV5-1; DNA: TGCGCCAGCAGCTTACGGCCGGGGCAGCCCCAGCATTTT; CDR3: CASSLRPGQPQHF
J: TRBJ2-1; D: NA; size: NA; V: TRBV6-2/TRBV6-3; DNA: TGTGCCAGCAGTCGCAGCAATGAGCAGTTCTTC; CDR3: CASSRSNEQFF
J: TRBJ1-1; D: NA; size: NA; V: TRBV9; DNA: TGTGCCAGCAGCGGCAGGGGCACTGAAGCTTTCTTT; CDR3: CASSGRGTEAFF
J: TRBJ1-3; D: NA; size: NA; V: TRBV5-1; DNA: TGCGCCAGCAGCTTTCAGGGTCTGCGTGGAAACACCATATATTTT; CDR3: CASSFQGLRGNTIYF
J: TRBJ2-7; D: TRBD2; size: NA; V: TRBV9; DNA: TGTGCCAGCAGCGTAGTCGGGCTAGCGGGAGACGAGCAGTACTTC; CDR3: CASSVVGLAGDEQYF
J: TRBJ2-2; D: TRBD2; size: NA; V: TRBV7-9; DNA: TGTGCCAGCAGCTTAGTCGGGAGGACCACCGGGGAGCTGTTTTTT; CDR3: CASSLVGRTTGELFF
J: TRBJ1-2; D: NA; size: NA; V: TRBV10-3; DNA: TGTGCCAGCGAAACAGGGAATAAGCCGTCTGGCTACACCTTC; CDR3: CASETGNKPSGYTF
J: TRBJ2-3; D: TRBD2; size: NA; V: TRBV19; DNA: TGTGCCAGTAGTTTGCCGTTAGCGGGAGCGACAGATACGCAGTATTTT; CDR3: CASSLPLAGATDTQYF
J: TRBJ1-6; D: TRBD1; size: NA; V: TRBV27; DNA: TGTGCCAGCAATCCGACAGGGGGCTATTCACCCCTCCACTTT; CDR3: CASNPTGGYSPLHF
J: TRBJ2-5; D: TRBD1; size: NA; V: TRBV5-6; DNA: TGTGCCAGCAGCTTACCCGGGGGACAGGGAGTGACCCAGTACTTC; CDR3: CASSLPGGQGVTQYF
J: TRBJ2-7; D: TRBD2; size: NA; V: TRBV6-6; DNA: TGTGCCAGCAGACCTCGGGGGGAGCCCTACGAGCAGTACTTC; CDR3: CASRPRGEPYEQYF
J: TRBJ2-2; D: NA; size: NA; V: TRBV29-1; DNA: TGCAGCGTTGAAATTGGGCGCACCGGGGAGCTGTTTTTT; CDR3: CSVEIGRTGELFF
J: TRBJ2-6; D: TRBD1; size: once; V: TRBV3-1/TRBV3-2; DNA: TGTGCCAGCAGGGGACAGGGTCGCTTCGGGGCCAACGTCCTGACTTTC; CDR3: CASRGQGRFGANVLTF
J: TRBJ2-7; D: NA; size: once; V: TRBV5-1; DNA: TGCGCCAGCAGCTACGGACGGCTAGCAAACTCCTACGAGCAGTACTTC; CDR3: CASSYGRLANSYEQYF
J: TRBJ1-2; D: NA; size: NA; V: TRBV7-2; DNA: TGTGCCAGCAGCTTAGATAGGGGAATAGCTAACTATGGCTACACCTTC; CDR3: CASSLDRGIANYGYTF
J: TRBJ2-3; D: NA; size: NA; V: TRBV18; DNA: TGTGCCAGCTCACCTAGCGGCCCAGATACGCAGTATTTT; CDR3: CASSPSGPDTQYF
J: TRBJ1-5; D: NA; size: NA; V: TRBV2; DNA: TGTGCCAGCAGTGAGCGGGGAGGGGGTAGCAATCAGCCCCAGCATTTT; CDR3: CASSERGGGSNQPQHF
J: TRBJ2-2; D: TRBD2; size: once; V: TRBV7-6; DNA: TGTGCCAGCAGCTTCGAAGCGGGGGGCACCGGGGAGCTGTTTTTT; CDR3: CASSFEAGGTGELFF
J: TRBJ2-1; D: NA; size: NA; V: TRBV7-9; DNA: TGTGCCAGCAGCTTAGTAGCGGACAATGAGCAGTTCTTC; CDR3: CASSLVADNEQFF
J: TRBJ2-7; D: NA; size: NA; V: TRBV3-1/TRBV3-2; DNA: TGTGCCAGCAGCCCTACCCCCGGGATCTCCTACGAGCAGTACTTC; CDR3: CASSPTPGISYEQYF
J: TRBJ2-7; D: NA; size: once; V: TRBV5-5; DNA: TGTGCCAGCAGCTTGACAGGGTCGGCCTACGAGCAGTACTTC; CDR3: CASSLTGSAYEQYF
J: TRBJ1-1; D: NA; size: NA; V: TRBV7-2; DNA: TGTGCCAGCAACCGTGGGGCGGTTAACACTGAAGCTTTCTTT; CDR3: CASNRGAVNTEAFF
J: TRBJ2-7; D: TRBD1; size: NA; V: TRBV7-6; DNA: TGTGCCAGCAGCCCTACCCCGGACAGGGGTGACGAGCAGTACTTC; CDR3: CASSPTPDRGDEQYF
J: TRBJ2-5; D: NA; size: NA; V: TRBV27; DNA: TGTGCCAGCAGTTCCCCGCTGGGCCGAGAGACCCAGTACTTC; CDR3: CASSSPLGRETQYF
J: TRBJ1-1; D: TRBD1; size: NA; V: TRBV4-2; DNA: TGTGCCAGCAGCCAAGAGGGGACAGGGGGGGTCCGGACTGAAGCTTTCTTT; CDR3: CASSQEGTGGVRTEAFF
J: TRBJ1-1; D: NA; size: few; V: TRBV19; DNA: TGTGCCAGTAGGGAGAGACAGGAGGCTTTCTTT; CDR3: CASRERQEAFF
J: TRBJ1-6; D: NA; size: once; V: TRBV2; DNA: TGTGCCAGCAGTGAGCAGGCCCCTTATAATTCACCCCTCCACTTT; CDR3: CASSEQAPYNSPLHF
J: TRBJ1-2; D: NA; size: NA; V: TRBV29-1; DNA: TGCAGCGTTGTCTCGCAGGTTGATGGCTACACCTTC; CDR3: CSVVSQVDGYTF
J: TRBJ1-2; D: NA; size: NA; V: TRBV28; DNA: TGTGCCAGCAGCCTCCCCGGGGGGGGCTACACCTTC; CDR3: CASSLPGGGYTF
J: TRBJ1-6; D: NA; size: NA; V: TRBV7-8; DNA: TGTGCCAGCAGGGGAGCTTTAGTCTCCTATAATTCACCCCTCCACTTT; CDR3: CASRGALVSYNSPLHF
J: TRBJ2-7; D: TRBD2; size: NA; V: TRBV7-2; DNA: TGTGCCAGCAGCTATAGATGGACTAGCGGGGGGGGAATTTCCTACGAGCAGTACTTC; CDR3: CASSYRWTSGGGISYEQYF
J: TRBJ1-2; D: NA; size: few; V: TRBV6-5; DNA: TGTGCCAGCAGTTGGAGCATGAAGGTCTATGGCTACACCTTC; CDR3: CASSWSMKVYGYTF